The T cell receptor beta chain described here comes from a study of T cell responses to AZD1222 COVID-19 vaccine. Regarding the study as a whole: Epitopes outside B.1.351 and B.1.1.7 mutated regions reportedly drew nearly half of spike TCRs. There were vaccine-associated CD4 TCRs across spike, dominant at 160-218 and 743-854.

Sequencing used immunoSEQ multiplex PCR; TCRdb keeps in-frame clones, though not all of them. Altogether approximately 180,000 clones are present, approximately 88% being singletons, with the ten largest covering 1.5% to 2%. The length of the CDR3 is 16 residues. Remarks on this clone: No antigen is known for it.

This clonotype was sampled from an adult in good health. The gene calls are TRBV21-1 and TRBJ2-3. TRBV21-1 is designated a pseudogene. This sample comprised peripheral blood, obtained on day 0 of AZD1222 vaccination. The CDR3 bases are TGTGCCAGCAGACCGCCGGGCCCAGAAGACACAGATACGCAGTATTTT. Protein sequence: CASRPPGPEDTDTQYF.